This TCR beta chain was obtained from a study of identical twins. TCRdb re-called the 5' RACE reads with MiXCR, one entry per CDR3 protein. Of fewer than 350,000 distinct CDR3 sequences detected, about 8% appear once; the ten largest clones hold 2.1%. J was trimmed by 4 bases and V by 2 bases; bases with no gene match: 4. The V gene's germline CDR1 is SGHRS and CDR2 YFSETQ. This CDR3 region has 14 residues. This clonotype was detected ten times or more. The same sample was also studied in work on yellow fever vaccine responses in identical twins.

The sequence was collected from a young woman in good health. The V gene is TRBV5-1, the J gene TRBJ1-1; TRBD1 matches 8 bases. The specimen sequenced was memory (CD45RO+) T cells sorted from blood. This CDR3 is CASSLGTGRTEAFF. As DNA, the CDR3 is TGCGCCAGCAGCTTAGGGACAGGTCGCACTGAAGCTTTCTTT.